The clone carrying this T cell receptor (beta chain) was seen just once. These data come from a study of blood T cell repertoires in COVID-19. There are 16 residues in the CDR3. Germline values: CDR1 SGHVS, CDR2 FQNEAQ. Trimming pared 2 bases from V and 3 bases from J, leaving 14 bases between. Sequencing used immunoSEQ multiplex PCR; TCRdb keeps in-frame clones, though not all of them. The sample lists 130,000 to 150,000 clones, 80% to 90% occurring once. Sample: peripheral blood. The TCR comes from a woman aged 60-75 years with COVID-19, enrolled during active disease. The V and J genes are TRBV7-8 and TRBJ1-5, with TRBD1 as a possible D gene (5 bases). The DNA of the CDR3 is TGTGCCAGCAGCTTATGGACACACGATCACAATCAGCCCCAGCATTTT. Residues: CASSLWTHDHNQPQHF.